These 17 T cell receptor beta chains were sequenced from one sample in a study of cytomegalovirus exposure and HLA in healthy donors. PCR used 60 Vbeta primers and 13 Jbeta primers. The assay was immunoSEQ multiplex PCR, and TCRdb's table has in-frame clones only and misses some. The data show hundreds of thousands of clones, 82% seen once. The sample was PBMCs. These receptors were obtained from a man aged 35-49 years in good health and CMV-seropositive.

CDR3 sequence: CASSLTGDEQFF. The CDR3, as DNA: TGTGCCAGCAGCTTAACAGGGGATGAGCAGTTCTTC. V usage is TRBV7-3 and J usage is TRBJ2-1, with a weak D call TRBD1 (5 bases). The length of the CDR3 is 12 residues. CDR1 is SGHTA and CDR2 is FQGTGA in the germline V gene. Trimming took off 0 bases at V and 8 bases at J, with 5 bases between the two ends.

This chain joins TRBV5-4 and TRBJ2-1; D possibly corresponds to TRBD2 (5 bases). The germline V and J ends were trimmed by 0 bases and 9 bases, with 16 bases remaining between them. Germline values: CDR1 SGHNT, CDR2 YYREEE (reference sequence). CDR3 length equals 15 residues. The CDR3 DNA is TGTGCCAGCAGCTTGGCGGAGAAACTCCGGGGTGAGCAGTTCTTC. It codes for CASSLAEKLRGEQFF.

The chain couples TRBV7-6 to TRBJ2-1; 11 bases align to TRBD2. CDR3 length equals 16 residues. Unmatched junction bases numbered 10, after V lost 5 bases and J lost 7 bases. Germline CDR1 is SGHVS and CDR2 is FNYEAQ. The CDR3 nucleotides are TGTGCCAGCAGCCGAGGAGGGACTAGCGGTACGAATGAGCAGTTCTTC. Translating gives CASSRGGTSGTNEQFF.

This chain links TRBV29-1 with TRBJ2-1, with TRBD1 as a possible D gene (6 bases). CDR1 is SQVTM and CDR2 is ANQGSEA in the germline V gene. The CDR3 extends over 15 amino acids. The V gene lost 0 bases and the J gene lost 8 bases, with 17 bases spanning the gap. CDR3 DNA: TGCAGCGTTGAAGATCAAAGGACAGTCAGCCATGAGCAGTTCTTC. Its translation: CSVEDQRTVSHEQFF.

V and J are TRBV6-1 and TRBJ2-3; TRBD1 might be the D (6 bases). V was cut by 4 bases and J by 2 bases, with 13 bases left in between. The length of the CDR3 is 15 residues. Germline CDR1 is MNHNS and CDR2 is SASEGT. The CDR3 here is CASSARTAITDTQYF. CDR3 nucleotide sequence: TGTGCCAGCAGTGCCCGGACAGCGATCACAGATACGCAGTATTTT.

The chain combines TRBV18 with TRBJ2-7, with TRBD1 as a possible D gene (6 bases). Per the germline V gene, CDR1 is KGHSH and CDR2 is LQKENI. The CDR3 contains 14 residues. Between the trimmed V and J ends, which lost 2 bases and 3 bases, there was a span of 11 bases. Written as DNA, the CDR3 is TGTGCCAGCTCACCATCAGGGGATCGCTACGAGCAGTACGTC. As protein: CASSPSGDRYEQYV.

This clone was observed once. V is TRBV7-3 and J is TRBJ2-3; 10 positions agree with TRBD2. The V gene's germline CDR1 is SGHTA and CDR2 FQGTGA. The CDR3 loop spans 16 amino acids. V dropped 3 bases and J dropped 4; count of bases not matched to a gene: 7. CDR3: CASSFLAGVRADTQYF. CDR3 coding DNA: TGTGCCAGCAGCTTCCTAGCGGGAGTTAGGGCAGATACGCAGTATTTT.

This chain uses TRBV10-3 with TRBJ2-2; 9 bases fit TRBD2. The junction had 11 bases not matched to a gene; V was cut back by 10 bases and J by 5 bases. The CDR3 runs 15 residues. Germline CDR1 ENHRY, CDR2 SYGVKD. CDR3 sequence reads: CARWLAGESTGELFF. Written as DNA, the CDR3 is TGTGCCAGGTGGTTAGCGGGAGAGTCGACCGGGGAGCTGTTTTTT.

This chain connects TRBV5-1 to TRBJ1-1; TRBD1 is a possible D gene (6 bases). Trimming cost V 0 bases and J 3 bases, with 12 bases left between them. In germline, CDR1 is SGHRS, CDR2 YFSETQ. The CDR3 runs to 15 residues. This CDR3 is CASSLAFRGDTEAFF. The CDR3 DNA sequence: TGCGCCAGCAGCTTGGCTTTCAGGGGCGACACTGAAGCTTTCTTT.

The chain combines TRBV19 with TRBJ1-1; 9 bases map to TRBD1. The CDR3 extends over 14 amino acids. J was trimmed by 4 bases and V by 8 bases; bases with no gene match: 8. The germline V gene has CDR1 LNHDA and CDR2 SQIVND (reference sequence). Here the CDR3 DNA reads TGTGCCAGTGCCGGGACAGGGAGGAGCACTGAAGCTTTCTTT. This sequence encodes CASAGTGRSTEAFF.

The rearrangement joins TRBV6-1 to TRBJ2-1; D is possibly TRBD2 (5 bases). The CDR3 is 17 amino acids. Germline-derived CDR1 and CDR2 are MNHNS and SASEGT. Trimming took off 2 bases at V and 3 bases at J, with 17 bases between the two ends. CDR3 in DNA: TGTGCCAGCAGTGAAAAGCCTCTTCCCCGGGGCTACAATGAGCAGTTCTTC. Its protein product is CASSEKPLPRGYNEQFF.

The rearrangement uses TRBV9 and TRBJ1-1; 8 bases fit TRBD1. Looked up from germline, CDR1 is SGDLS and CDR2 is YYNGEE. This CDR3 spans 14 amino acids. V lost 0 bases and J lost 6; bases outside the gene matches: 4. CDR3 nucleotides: TGTGCCAGCAGCGTAGGGACAGGGTCGCCTGAAGCTTTCTTT. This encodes CASSVGTGSPEAFF.

The CDR3 loop is CASSQVTAGNTIYF. Here the CDR3 DNA reads TGCGCCAGCAGCCAGGTCACGGCTGGAAACACCATATATTTT. This chain uses TRBV5-1 with TRBJ1-3, with D hard to call. CDR1 SGHRS and CDR2 YFSETQ come from the germline V gene. Trimming removed 4 bases from V and 2 bases from J, with 10 bases in between. This CDR3 has 14 amino acids.

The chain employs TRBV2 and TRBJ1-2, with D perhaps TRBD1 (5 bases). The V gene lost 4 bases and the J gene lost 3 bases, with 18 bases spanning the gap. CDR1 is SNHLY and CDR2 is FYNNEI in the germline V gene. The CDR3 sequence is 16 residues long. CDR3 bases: TGTGCCAGCAGTGGGCCCCTAAGGAAGGGGTACTATGGCTACACCTTC. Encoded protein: CASSGPLRKGYYGYTF.

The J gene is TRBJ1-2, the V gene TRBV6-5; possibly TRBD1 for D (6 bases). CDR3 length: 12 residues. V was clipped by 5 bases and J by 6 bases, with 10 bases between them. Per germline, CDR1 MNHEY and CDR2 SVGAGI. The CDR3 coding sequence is TGTGCCAGCAGTACCCCAGGGGATGGCTACACCTTC. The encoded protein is CASSTPGDGYTF.

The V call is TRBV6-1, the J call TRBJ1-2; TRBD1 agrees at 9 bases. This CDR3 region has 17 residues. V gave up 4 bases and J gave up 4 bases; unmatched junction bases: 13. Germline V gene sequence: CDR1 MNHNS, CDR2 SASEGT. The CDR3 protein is CASSGGLGQGKGYGYTF. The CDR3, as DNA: TGTGCCAGCAGTGGTGGCCTTGGACAGGGGAAGGGCTATGGCTACACCTTC.

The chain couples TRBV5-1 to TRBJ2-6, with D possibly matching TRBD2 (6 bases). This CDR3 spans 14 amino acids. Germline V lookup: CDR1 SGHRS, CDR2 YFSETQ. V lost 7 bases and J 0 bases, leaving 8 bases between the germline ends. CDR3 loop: CASFGGSGANVLTF. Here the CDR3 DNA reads TGCGCCAGCTTCGGGGGCTCTGGGGCCAACGTCCTGACTTTC.